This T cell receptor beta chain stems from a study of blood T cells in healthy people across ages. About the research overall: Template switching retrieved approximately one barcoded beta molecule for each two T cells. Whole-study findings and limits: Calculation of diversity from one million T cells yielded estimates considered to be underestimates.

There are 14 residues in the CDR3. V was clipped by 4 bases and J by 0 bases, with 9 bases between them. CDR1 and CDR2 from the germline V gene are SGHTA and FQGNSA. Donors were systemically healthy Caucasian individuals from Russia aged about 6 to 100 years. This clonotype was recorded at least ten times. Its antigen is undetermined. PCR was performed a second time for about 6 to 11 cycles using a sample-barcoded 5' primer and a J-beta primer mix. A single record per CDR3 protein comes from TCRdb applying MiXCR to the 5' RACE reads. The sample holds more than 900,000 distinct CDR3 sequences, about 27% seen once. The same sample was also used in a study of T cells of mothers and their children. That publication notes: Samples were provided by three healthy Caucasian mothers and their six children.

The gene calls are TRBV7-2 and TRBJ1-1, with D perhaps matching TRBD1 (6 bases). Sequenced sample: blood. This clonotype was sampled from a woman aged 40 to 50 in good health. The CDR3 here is CASSYGQLNTEAFF. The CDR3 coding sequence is TGTGCCAGCAGCTACGGACAGTTGAACACTGAAGCTTTCTTT.